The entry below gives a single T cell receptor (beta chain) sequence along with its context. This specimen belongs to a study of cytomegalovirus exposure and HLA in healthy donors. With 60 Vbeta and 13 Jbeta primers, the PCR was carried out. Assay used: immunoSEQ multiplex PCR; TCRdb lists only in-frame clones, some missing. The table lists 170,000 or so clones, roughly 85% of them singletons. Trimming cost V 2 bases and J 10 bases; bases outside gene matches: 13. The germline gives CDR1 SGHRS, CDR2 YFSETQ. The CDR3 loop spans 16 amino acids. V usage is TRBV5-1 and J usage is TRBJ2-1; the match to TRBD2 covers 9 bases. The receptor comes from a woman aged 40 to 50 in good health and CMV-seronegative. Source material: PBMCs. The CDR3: CASSFQASGTTIEQFF. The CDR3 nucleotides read TGCGCCAGCAGCTTCCAAGCTAGCGGGACAACCATCGAGCAGTTCTTC.